This T cell receptor beta chain originates from a study of intratumoral heterogeneity in liver cancer. At the level of the whole study: In the full cohort of 14 patients, the median age was roughly 63 years and the majority of patients were male. To examine intratumor heterogeneity, the study integrated RNA-seq, DNA sequencing, TCR-seq and SNP array data obtained from multiple regions of hepatocellular carcinoma specimens. The overall cohort comprised 70 to 80 multiregional samples from approximately 14 HCC patients, with some 50 tumoral and about 20 adjacent nontumoral regions.

All patients had early-stage hepatocellular carcinoma and received no therapy before surgical resection. Sampled areas lacked macroscopic evidence of necrosis or hemorrhage. In two patients, TCR sequencing (ImmunoSeq) was performed on multiple regions. Frozen resection tissue samples were collected at a distance of at least 1 cm from each other. Samples labelled N were derived from nontumoral liver tissue adjacent to the tumor. Genomic DNA was extracted from bulk tissue using the DNeasy blood and tissue kit. The CDR3 measures 14 amino acids from cysteine to phenylalanine. Only the CDR3 region is kept as DNA, spanning 42 bases read in frame from base 1. V and J are truncated by 4 bases and 0 bases respectively, leaving an intervening sequence of 8 bases. The germline V gene (reference sequence) gives CDR1 as MNHNY and CDR2 as SVGAGI. Remarks on this clone: Its specific antigen is unknown. The input lacks base qualities; no much larger clone sits a single base away.

Broad study findings and their caveats: A relatively low patient number and under-sampled tumor-infiltrating lymphocyte representation were acknowledged by the authors as limitations.

The immunoSEQ assay was used to sequence TCR beta chain CDR3 regions from genomic DNA. Rearranged VDJ segments were amplified with primers annealing to V and J segments. As for the authors' bioinformatics: Clonality and richness metrics were computed with the ImmunoSeq Analyzer software. To find clones with differing abundance between regions, Fisher's exact test was applied together with a beta-binomial method for extra stringency. The table was pulled from immuneACCESS by TCRdb, which kept in-frame rearrangements only. Such tables lose some clones; where checked, under half of the loss comes from unresolved V genes, and the rest has no known cause. That table furnishes V, J and clone size, whereas the DNA furnished D and trimming. Within this sample are about 20,000 clones, with over 60% of them counted one time only. Approximately 17% of the sample rests with the top ten.

This clonotype was sampled from a woman in her sixties or seventies with hepatocellular carcinoma. This specimen consisted of tumor-adjacent normal tissue, obtained before any cancer treatment. This sequence uses TRBV6-6 and TRBJ2-3; a tentative D call is TRBD1 (6 bases match). The DNA is TGTGCCAGCAGTTTCGGACAGAGCACAGATACGCAGTATTTT. It translates as CASSFGQSTDTQYF.